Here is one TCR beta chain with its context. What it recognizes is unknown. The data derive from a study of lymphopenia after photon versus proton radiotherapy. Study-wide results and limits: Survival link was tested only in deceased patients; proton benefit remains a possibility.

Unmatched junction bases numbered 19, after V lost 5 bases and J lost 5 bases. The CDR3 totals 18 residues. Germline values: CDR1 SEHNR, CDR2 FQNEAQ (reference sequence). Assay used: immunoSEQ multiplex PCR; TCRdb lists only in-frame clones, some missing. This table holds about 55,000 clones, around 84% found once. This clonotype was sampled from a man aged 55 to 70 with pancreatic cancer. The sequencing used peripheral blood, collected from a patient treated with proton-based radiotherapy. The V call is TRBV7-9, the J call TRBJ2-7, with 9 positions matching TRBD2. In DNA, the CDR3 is TGTGCCAGCAGCCGGGGTTCGGGGGCGGGTAGCGGGAGTAACGAGCAGTACTTC. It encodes CASSRGSGAGSGSNEQYF.